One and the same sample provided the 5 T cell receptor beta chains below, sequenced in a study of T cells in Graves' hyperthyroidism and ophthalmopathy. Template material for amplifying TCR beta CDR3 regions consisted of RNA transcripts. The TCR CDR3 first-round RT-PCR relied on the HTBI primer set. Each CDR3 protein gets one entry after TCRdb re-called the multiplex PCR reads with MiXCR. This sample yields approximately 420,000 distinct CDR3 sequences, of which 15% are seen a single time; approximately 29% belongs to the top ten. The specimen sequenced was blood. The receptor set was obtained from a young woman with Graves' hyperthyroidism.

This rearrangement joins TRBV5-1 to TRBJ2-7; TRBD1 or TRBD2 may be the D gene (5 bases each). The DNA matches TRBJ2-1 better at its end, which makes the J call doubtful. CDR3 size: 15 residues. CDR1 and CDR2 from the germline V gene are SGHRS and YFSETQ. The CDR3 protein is CASSTGTVSSYEQFF. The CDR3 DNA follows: TGCGCCAGCAGCACCGGGACGGTGAGCTCCTACGAGCAGTTCTTC.

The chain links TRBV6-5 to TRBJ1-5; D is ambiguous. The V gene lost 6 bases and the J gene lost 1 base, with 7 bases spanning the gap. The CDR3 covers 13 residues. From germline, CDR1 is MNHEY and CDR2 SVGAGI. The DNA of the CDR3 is TGTGCCAGCAGATTACAGAGCAATCAGCCCCAGCATTTT. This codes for CASRLQSNQPQHF.

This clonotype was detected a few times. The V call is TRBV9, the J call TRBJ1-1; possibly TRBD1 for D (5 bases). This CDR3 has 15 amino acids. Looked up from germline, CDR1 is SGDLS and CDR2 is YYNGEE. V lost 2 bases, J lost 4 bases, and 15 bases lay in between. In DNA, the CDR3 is TGTGCCAGCAGCGTTATGGGGGACCATGGCACTGAAGCTTTCTTT. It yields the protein CASSVMGDHGTEAFF.

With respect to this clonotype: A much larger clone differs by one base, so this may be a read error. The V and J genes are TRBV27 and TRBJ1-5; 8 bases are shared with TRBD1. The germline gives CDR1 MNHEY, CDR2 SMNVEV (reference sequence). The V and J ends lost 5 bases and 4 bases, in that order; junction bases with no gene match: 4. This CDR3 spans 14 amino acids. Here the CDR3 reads CASSERDRNQPQHF. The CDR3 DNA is TGTGCCAGCAGTGAACGGGACAGGAATCAGCCCCAGCATTTT.

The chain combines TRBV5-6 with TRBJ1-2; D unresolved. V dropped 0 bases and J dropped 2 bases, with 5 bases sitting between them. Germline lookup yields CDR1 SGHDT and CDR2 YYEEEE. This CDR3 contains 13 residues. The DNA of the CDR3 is TGTGCCAGCAGCTTGGCAGAAAACTATGGCTACACCTTC. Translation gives CASSLAENYGYTF.